This TCR beta chain was obtained from a study of PD-1 blockade in mismatch repair-deficient tumors. Study outcomes and limitations: After pembrolizumab, tumor-resident clones rose rapidly, then generally contracted before radiologic responses.

Repertoires were generated with immunoSEQ multiplex PCR, while TCRdb's copy carries only in-frame clones and drops some. This table has 100,000 to 150,000 clones, 86% appearing once. On this clone: What it binds is unknown.

Germline assignment: CDR1 MGHRA and CDR2 YSYEKL. The CDR3 is 20 amino acids. With V trimmed by 1 base and J by 0 bases, 5 bases remained unmatched. This receptor was obtained from an adult with mismatch repair-deficient cancer. The chain has TRBV4-1 and TRBJ2-6, with TRBD2 matching over 14 bases. This specimen was peripheral blood, taken 44 weeks after starting pembrolizumab. The CDR3 sequence is CASSQGRLAGGGSGANVLTF. In nucleotides, the CDR3 is TGCGCCAGCAGCCAAGGTAGACTAGCGGGAGGGGGCTCTGGGGCCAACGTCCTGACTTTC.